Listed here are 25 T cell receptor beta chains from one sample, sequenced in a study of identical twins' blood T cells. TCRdb independently ran MiXCR on the 5' RACE reads; one entry per CDR3 protein. This repertoire shows 350,000 to 400,000 distinct CDR3 sequences, over 25% found once; its top ten account for approximately 6.6%. Input material: PBMCs. The receptors shown here come from a woman aged 18-50 years in good health.

This chain links TRBV7-9 with TRBJ1-1; no definite D call. Germline CDR1 is SEHNR and CDR2 is FQNEAQ (reference sequence). This CDR3 is 14 amino acids long. V lost 1 base to trimming and J lost 1 base, with 7 bases between them. This CDR3 is CASSLGISNTEAFF. In DNA form, the CDR3 reads TGTGCCAGCAGCTTAGGGATTTCGAACACTGAAGCTTTCTTT.

Only a few counts were recorded for this clonotype. V and J are TRBV6-2 or TRBV6-3 and TRBJ2-1; TRBD1 might be the D (5 bases). This CDR3 comprises 15 residues. Germline lookup yields CDR1 MNHEY and CDR2 SVGEGT. Trimming removed 2 bases at V and 6 bases at J, with 14 bases between. CDR3: CASSYRGGHLNEQFF. The CDR3 DNA reads as TGTGCCAGCAGTTACAGGGGCGGACACCTCAATGAGCAGTTCTTC.

This clonotype was observed a few times. The chain links TRBV10-3 to TRBJ1-2; TRBD1 might be the D (5 bases). Trimming shortened V by 4 bases and J by 4 bases, and 10 bases separated the two germline ends. The CDR3 runs 13 residues. Germline V gene sequence: CDR1 ENHRY, CDR2 SYGVKD. The CDR3: CAISVGDPYGYTF. Written as DNA, the CDR3 is TGTGCCATCAGTGTGGGGGACCCCTATGGCTACACCTTC.

CDR3 bases: TGCAGCGTCAGAGGGGGTAGCGATGAAAAACTGTTTTTT. This codes for CSVRGGSDEKLFF. The chain is built from TRBV29-1 and TRBJ1-4, with TRBD1 as a possible D gene (6 bases). V lost 6 bases, J lost 6 bases, and 14 bases lay in between. Germline V gene lookup returns CDR1 SQVTM and CDR2 ANQGSEA. The CDR3 covers 13 residues. Together with reference TRBV29-1 and TRBJ1-4, the CDR3 gives the full variable domain: SAVISQKPSRDICQRGTSLTIQCQVDSQVTMMFWYRQQPGQSLTLIATANQGSEATYESGFVIDKFPISRPNLTFSTLTVSNMSPEDSSIYLCSVRGGSDEKLFFGSGTQLSVL.

In its sample, this clonotype was seen a few times. The chain has TRBV11-2 and TRBJ1-2, with TRBD1 matching 9 bases. The CDR3 spans 13 residues. CDR1 is SGHAT and CDR2 is FQNNGV in the germline V gene. The V and J ends lost 5 bases and 7 bases, in that order; junction bases with no gene match: 5. Here the CDR3 DNA reads TGTGCCAGCAGCAAGGACAGGGGAGGTGGCTACACCTTC. It encodes CASSKDRGGGYTF.

This chain links TRBV4-1 with TRBJ1-2, with 7 bases matching TRBD1. The CDR3 contains 15 residues. Germline trimming cut 3 bases from V and 0 bases from J; bases unmatched to any gene: 4. Germline V CDR1 and CDR2: MGHRA, YSYEKL. This CDR3 reads CASSQGTAANYGYTF. The CDR3, as DNA: TGCGCCAGCAGCCAGGGGACAGCTGCTAACTATGGCTACACCTTC.

This clonotype was observed at least ten times. The chain is built from TRBV2 and TRBJ1-2; 7 nucleotides match TRBD1. CDR1 is SNHLY and CDR2 is FYNNEI in the germline V gene. The CDR3 totals 14 residues. The ends lost 4 bases at V and 0 bases at J; junction bases unmatched: 2. The CDR3 sequence: CASSAGTANYGYTF. The CDR3 region has the DNA TGTGCCAGCAGTGCCGGGACAGCTAACTATGGCTACACCTTC.

This clonotype showed up many times. The chain couples TRBV2 to TRBJ1-3; D is undetermined. V shed 11 bases and J shed 1 base, with 9 bases lying between them. Germline V lookup: CDR1 SNHLY, CDR2 FYNNEI. There are 12 residues in the CDR3. CDR3 in DNA: TGTGCCTGCCATGGTTCTGGAAACACCATATATTTT. This encodes CACHGSGNTIYF.

In regard to this clonotype: Relative to the germline gene, one junction end is altered; a read error may explain this. The gene calls are TRBV10-3 and TRBJ1-5; D unresolved. The V gene's germline CDR1 is ENHRY and CDR2 SYGVKD. The CDR3 is made up of 14 amino acids. The CDR3: CAIMGFKTPQPRHF. The CDR3 region has the DNA TGTGCCATCATGGGTTTCAAAACCCCTCAGCCCCGGCATTTT.

The sample holds a few counts of this clonotype. This chain connects TRBV7-9 to TRBJ2-1; 10 nucleotides line up with TRBD1. This CDR3 has 15 residues. Per germline, CDR1 SEHNR and CDR2 FQNEAQ (reference sequence). The J segment lost 8 bases and the V segment lost 6 bases, leaving 10 bases of the junction unmatched. The CDR3 spells CASRPGQGIWDEQFF. The DNA for the CDR3 is TGTGCCAGCAGGCCGGGACAGGGGATCTGGGATGAGCAGTTCTTC.

V gene TRBV7-8 combines with J gene TRBJ2-5; no definite D call. CDR3 length: 13 residues. The germline V and J ends were trimmed by 5 bases and 5 bases, with 12 bases remaining between them. CDR1 and CDR2 from the germline V gene are SGHVS and FQNEAQ. The CDR3 loop is CASSGQNGETQYF. Here the CDR3 DNA reads TGTGCCAGCAGCGGGCAAAACGGGGAGACCCAGTACTTC.

V gene TRBV13 combines with J gene TRBJ1-3, with 7 bases lining up with TRBD1. The CDR3 totals 16 residues. V was clipped by 4 bases and J by 0 bases; unmatched bases: 6. Germline V gene data show CDR1 as PRHDT and CDR2 as FYEKMQ (reference sequence). CDR3 residues: CASSSTGESSGNTIYF. The CDR3 nucleotides read TGTGCCAGCAGCTCCACAGGGGAAAGCTCTGGAAACACCATATATTTT.

This clonotype appeared a single time. This chain uses TRBV7-2 with TRBJ2-1, with D unresolved. CDR3 length: 13 amino acids. Germline V lookup: CDR1 SGHTA, CDR2 FQGNSA. V was pared by 8 bases and J by 4 bases, with 12 bases between. As DNA, the CDR3 is TGTGCCAGCGGCTACAGAGTTTACAATGAGCAGTTCTTC. Protein: CASGYRVYNEQFF.

The chain carries TRBV5-1 and TRBJ1-1; 7 nucleotides line up with TRBD1. CDR1 and CDR2 (germline): SGHRS, YFSETQ. The CDR3 consists of 14 residues. The junction had 3 bases not matched to a gene; V was cut back by 3 bases and J by 1 base. The CDR3 sequence: CASSYRDRNTEAFF. For the CDR3, the DNA is TGCGCCAGCAGCTACCGGGACAGGAACACTGAAGCTTTCTTT.

The chain has TRBV7-9 and TRBJ1-1; the D is unclear. This CDR3 has 15 amino acids. The V end lost 5 bases, the J end lost 4 bases, and 17 bases lay between the germline ends. CDR1 is SEHNR, CDR2 FQNEAQ, per germline (reference sequence). CDR3 sequence reads: CASSPPAGVGTEAFF. CDR3 coding DNA: TGTGCCAGCAGCCCCCCCGCAGGAGTGGGCACTGAAGCTTTCTTT.

V gene TRBV7-9 combines with J gene TRBJ2-2, with 9 bases that match TRBD1. CDR3 length equals 11 residues. Germline CDR1 SEHNR, CDR2 FQNEAQ (reference sequence). V gave up 5 bases and J gave up 13 bases; unmatched junction bases: 2. The CDR3 spells CASSPGQGLFF. Written as DNA, the CDR3 is TGTGCCAGCAGCCCGGGACAGGGGCTGTTTTTT.

This clonotype was seen a handful of times. The rearrangement uses TRBV5-5 and TRBJ2-1; TRBD2 matches 7 bases. Unmatched junction bases numbered 5, after V lost 2 bases and J lost 6 bases. The germline CDR1 and CDR2 sequences are SGHKS and YYEKEE (reference sequence). The CDR3 spans 14 residues. In nucleotides, the CDR3 is TGTGCCAGCAGCTTACTAGCGAGACTCAATGAGCAGTTCTTC. Its translation is CASSLLARLNEQFF.

This clonotype came up a few times. The chain couples TRBV7-2 to TRBJ2-5; 12 positions agree with TRBD2. J lost 5 bases, V lost 5 bases, and 6 bases had no gene match. The CDR3 spans 15 residues. Germline V CDR1 and CDR2: SGHTA, FQGNSA. Here the CDR3 reads CASSQRLAGAETQYF. For the CDR3, the DNA is TGTGCCAGCAGCCAGAGACTAGCGGGAGCCGAGACCCAGTACTTC.

Of note for this clonotype: Sequence at one end of the junction differs from germline and may be a read error. The chain combines TRBV7-9 with TRBJ1-2; D not resolved. From germline, CDR1 is SEHNR and CDR2 FQNEAQ (reference sequence). The CDR3 runs to 14 residues. The chain's CDR3 is CTSSVAGLLDGYTF. In nucleotides, the CDR3 is TGTACCAGCAGCGTAGCGGGGTTATTAGATGGCTACACCTTC.

V and J are TRBV10-1 and TRBJ2-7; D uncertain. Germline V gene lookup returns CDR1 WNHNN and CDR2 SYGVQD (reference sequence). The CDR3 sequence is 15 residues long. Trimming took 2 bases from V and 0 from J, leaving 11 bases between them. CDR3 amino acids: CASSEGRDFSYEQYF. The CDR3 DNA follows: TGCGCCAGCAGTGAGGGTAGAGATTTCTCCTACGAGCAGTACTTC.

This clonotype has just one count. Since a much larger clone is just one base distant, this may be a read error. This chain connects TRBV29-1 to TRBJ1-5; no clear D gene. V was shortened by 7 bases and J by 3 bases, with 16 bases between the two germline ends. The CDR3 extends over 14 amino acids. Germline CDR1 is SQVTM and CDR2 is ANQGSEA. The CDR3 DNA reads as TGCAGCGCCAGGTTCAGTGGATACAATCAGCCCCAGCATTTT. Translation: CSARFSGYNQPQHF.

This sequence joins TRBV19 and TRBJ1-3; D unresolved. V dropped 7 bases and J dropped 0 bases, with 7 bases sitting between them. The CDR3 length is 13 residues. The germline V gene has CDR1 LNHDA and CDR2 SQIVND (reference sequence). Here the CDR3 DNA reads TGTGCCAGTACTGCTATCTCTGGAAACACCATATATTTT. Protein sequence: CASTAISGNTIYF.

This clonotype was detected only a few times. V usage is TRBV20-1 and J usage is TRBJ1-1; D ambiguous. CDR3 size: 15 residues. Trimming left V 6 bases short and J 1 base short, with 18 bases between. Germline V gene sequence: CDR1 DFQATT, CDR2 SNEGSKA (reference sequence). Written as DNA, the CDR3 is TGCAGTGCCACCGGGGTGGCACAGAAGAACACTGAAGCTTTCTTT. Translated: CSATGVAQKNTEAFF.

The chain combines TRBV5-1 with TRBJ1-2; 11 bases line up with TRBD1. CDR3 length equals 18 residues. In germline, CDR1 is SGHRS, CDR2 YFSETQ. J gave up 3 bases and V 3 bases, and 13 bases lay outside the gene matches. CDR3 residues: CASSSVPIPGQGDYGYTF. The CDR3 coding sequence is TGCGCCAGCAGCTCGGTACCAATCCCGGGACAGGGGGACTATGGCTACACCTTC.

V gene TRBV27 combines with J gene TRBJ1-1; D is unresolved. Between the trimmed V and J ends, which lost 6 bases and 1 base, there was a span of 12 bases. The germline CDR1 and CDR2 sequences are MNHEY and SMNVEV (reference sequence). CDR3 size: 14 residues. The chain's CDR3 is CASSKSTGNTEAFF. The CDR3 region has the DNA TGTGCCAGCAGCAAATCGACGGGGAACACTGAAGCTTTCTTT.